This T cell receptor beta chain was obtained from a study of long-term antiretroviral therapy in people with HIV. Findings of the study overall: Pre-ART expanded clones dominated the repertoire at every time point.

Comment on this clone: Its antigen is unknown.

The CDR3 runs to 15 residues. Germline assignment: CDR1 LGHNA and CDR2 YSLEER. The J segment lost 3 bases and the V segment lost 0 bases, leaving 4 bases of the junction unmatched. Sequencing relied on immunoSEQ assay v3.0, run at survey level. Measured with immunoSEQ multiplex PCR; TCRdb has only the in-frame clones, and not every one. This sample has some 16,000 clones, with roughly nine tenths found just once. The source was unsorted PBMCs, collected 0.6 years after starting antiretroviral therapy. The chain combines TRBV4-3 with TRBJ1-2; TRBD1 aligns across 7 bases. The TCR sequence derives from a middle-aged woman with HIV. CDR3 sequence (DNA): TGCGCCAGCAGCCAAGAATGGGACAGTGACTATGGCTACACCTTC. Encoded protein: CASSQEWDSDYGYTF.